This T cell receptor (beta chain) was found in a study of T cells in Graves' hyperthyroidism and ophthalmopathy. Amplified TCR beta CDR3 regions derived from RNA transcripts. HTBI primers drove first-round RT-PCR of the TCR CDR3. A single record per CDR3 protein comes from TCRdb applying MiXCR to the multiplex PCR reads. The repertoire holds nearly 600,000 distinct CDR3 sequences, with roughly 13% as singletons. The germline gives CDR1 SGHRS, CDR2 YFSETQ. This CDR3 has 16 residues. Trimming removed 0 bases at V and 1 base at J, with 13 bases between. This clonotype has a count of ten or more. Material: blood. The TCR was taken from a woman in her 30s with Graves' hyperthyroidism that later progressed to Graves' ophthalmopathy. The chain is built from TRBV5-1 and TRBJ1-2; D is perhaps TRBD1 (5 bases). CDR3 region: CASSLAWGSSNYGYTF. CDR3 nucleotide sequence: TGCGCCAGCAGCTTGGCCTGGGGCTCGAGTAACTATGGCTACACCTTC.